This T cell receptor beta chain was captured in a study of OX40 agonist ivuxolimab in advanced cancers. Study at large: Ivuxolimab, an agonistic anti-OX40 (CD134) antibody, was given to patients. Averaging roughly 60 years in age, with a range of roughly 20 to 80, the cohort was approximately 83% male. Points from the study as a whole: Dosing at 0.1 to 3.0 mg/kg was accompanied by clonal expansion of CD4+ and CD8+ blood T cells by week 6. Some nonresponders additionally presented with little normalized T-cell clonal expansion.

CDR1 and CDR2 (germline): SNHLY, FYNNEI. Trimming took off 6 bases at V and 4 bases at J, with 6 bases between the two ends. This CDR3 contains 11 residues. As regards this clone: Its specificity is unknown.

This table comes from immunoSEQ multiplex PCR, and its TCRdb copy is limited to in-frame clones, with some not included. The data contain some 78,000 clones, approximately 90% of them singletons. The V call is TRBV2, the J call TRBJ2-5; D not certain. This sequence was found in an adult with an advanced solid tumor such as melanoma, head and neck, liver or kidney cancer. The sample here was CD4+ or CD8+ T cells sorted from blood, taken in a trial of the OX40 agonist ivuxolimab. The CDR3 loop reads CASSWGETQYF. The DNA for the CDR3 is TGTGCCAGCAGCTGGGGAGAGACCCAGTACTTC.